This T cell receptor beta chain was sequenced during a study of T-cell memory formation after mild COVID-19. Study as a whole: TCR clustering was largely donor specific. Study results and caveats: Confirmation was lacking for SARS-CoV-2 specificity of second-wave clones that peaked on day 37. Shrinking CD4+ clones were chiefly CM and EM; CD8+ ones were chiefly EMRA. Some responding clones appeared in pre-infection memory, suggesting cross-reactive memory joined.

This CDR3 comprises 15 residues. The J segment lost 5 bases and the V segment lost 7 bases, leaving 9 bases of the junction unmatched. The germline V gene has CDR1 MNHNY and CDR2 SVGAGI (reference sequence). MiXCR was run by TCRdb on the 5' RACE reads, yielding one entry per CDR3 protein. The repertoire consists of around 390,000 distinct CDR3 sequences, with 15% to 20% occurring once and the leading ten covering roughly 21%. Comments on this clonotype: Its antigen is as yet unknown.

This sequence originates from a young man who had mild COVID-19 (a few samples of this study predate the infection). Cell type and time point are not known. The chain uses TRBV6-6 and TRBJ2-5; 11 bases align to TRBD2. The sequencing input was PBMCs or a T cell subset sorted from them (not recorded which). CDR3 DNA sequence: TGTGCCAGCACCAGTAGCGGGGGGGCTGGGGAGACCCAGTACTTC. It specifies CASTSSGGAGETQYF.